The clone carrying this TCR beta chain occurred many times. Its antigen is unknown. The sample originates from a study of T cells after yellow fever vaccination. General study results and limits: Reappearance after the booster was seen for most primary-vaccination clones, at roughly 96% CD4 and roughly 90% CD8. It was a weaker secondary response, yet one that peaked faster, at day 5 versus 15.

For TCR, cDNA came from 5'RACE template switching, which added a universal primer site and UMIs. TCRdb reanalysed the 5' RACE reads using MiXCR and keeps one entry per CDR3 protein. The sample includes about 360,000 distinct CDR3 sequences, around 6.5% of them seen just once. CDR1 and CDR2 (germline): SGHRS, YFSETQ. V lost 4 bases and J lost 7; bases outside the gene matches: 7. The CDR3 extends over 14 amino acids. The sequencing here drew on PBMCs, taken 5 days after the yellow fever booster vaccination. The chain employs TRBV5-1 and TRBJ2-7, with 11 bases identical to TRBD1. This receptor was taken from a man aged 25-45 years who received the YFV17D yellow fever vaccine. CDR3 residues: CASSPGQGAREQYF. The CDR3 nucleotides read TGCGCCAGCAGCCCAGGACAGGGGGCGAGGGAGCAGTACTTC.